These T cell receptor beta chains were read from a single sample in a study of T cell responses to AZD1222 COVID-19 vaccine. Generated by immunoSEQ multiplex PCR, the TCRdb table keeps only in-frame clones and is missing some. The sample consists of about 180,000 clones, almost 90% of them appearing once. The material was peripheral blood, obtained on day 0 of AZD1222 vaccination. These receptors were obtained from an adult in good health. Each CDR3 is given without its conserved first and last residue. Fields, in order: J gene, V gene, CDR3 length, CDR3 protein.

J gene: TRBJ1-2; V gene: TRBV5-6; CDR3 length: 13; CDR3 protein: ASSSTRGGTYGYT
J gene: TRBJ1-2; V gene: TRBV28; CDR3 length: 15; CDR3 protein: ASSRYRDRGPLGGYT
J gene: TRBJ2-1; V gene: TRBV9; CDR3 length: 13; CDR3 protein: ASSVSSGGSNEQF
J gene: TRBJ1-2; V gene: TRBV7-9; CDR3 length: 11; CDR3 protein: ASSLEQAYGYT
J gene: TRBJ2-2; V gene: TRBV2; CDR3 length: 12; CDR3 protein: ASSVDRKSGELF
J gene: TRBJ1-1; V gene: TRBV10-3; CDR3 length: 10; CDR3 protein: ACGQVATEAF
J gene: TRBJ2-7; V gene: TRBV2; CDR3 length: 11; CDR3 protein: ASKAGEAYEQY
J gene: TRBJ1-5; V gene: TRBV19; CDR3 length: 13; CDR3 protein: ASSRSGESNQPQH
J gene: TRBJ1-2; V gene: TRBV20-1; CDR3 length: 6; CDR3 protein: SDAGYT
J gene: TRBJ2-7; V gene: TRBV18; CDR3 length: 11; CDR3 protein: ASSPRDFYEQY
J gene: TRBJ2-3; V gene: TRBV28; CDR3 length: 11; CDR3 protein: ASFRGDTDTQY
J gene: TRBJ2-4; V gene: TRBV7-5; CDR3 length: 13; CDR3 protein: VRSLVRQGGNIQY
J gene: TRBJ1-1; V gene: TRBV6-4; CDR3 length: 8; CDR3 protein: ASCEGEAF
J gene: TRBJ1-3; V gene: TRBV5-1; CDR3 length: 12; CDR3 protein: ASSLQAQGDTIY
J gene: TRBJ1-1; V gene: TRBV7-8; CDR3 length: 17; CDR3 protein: ASSLRWIAGTGSDTEAF
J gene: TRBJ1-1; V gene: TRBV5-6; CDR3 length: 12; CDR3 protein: ASSLAGPEAGAF
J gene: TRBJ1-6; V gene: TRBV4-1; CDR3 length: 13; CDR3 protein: ASSQVRIPSSPLH
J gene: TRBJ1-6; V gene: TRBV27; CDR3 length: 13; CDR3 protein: ASNLSGTGASPLH
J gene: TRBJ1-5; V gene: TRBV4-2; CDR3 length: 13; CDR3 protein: ASSYLRDSNQPQH
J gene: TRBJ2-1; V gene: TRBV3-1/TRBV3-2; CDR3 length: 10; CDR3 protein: ASSLRTRGVF
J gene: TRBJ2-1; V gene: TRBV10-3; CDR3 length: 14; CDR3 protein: ATAGGGDRGDNEQF
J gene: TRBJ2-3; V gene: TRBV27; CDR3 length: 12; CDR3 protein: ASSLDRGAGTQY
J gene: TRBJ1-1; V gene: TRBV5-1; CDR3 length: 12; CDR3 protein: ASSYQTGGTEAF
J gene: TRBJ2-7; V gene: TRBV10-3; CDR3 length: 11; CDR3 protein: AISAGGTYEQY
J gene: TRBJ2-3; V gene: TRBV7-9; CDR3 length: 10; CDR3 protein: ASSYGGDTQY
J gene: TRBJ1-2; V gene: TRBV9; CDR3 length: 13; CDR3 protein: ASSSGTGGAYGYT
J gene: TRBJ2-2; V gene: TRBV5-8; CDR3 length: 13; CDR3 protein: ASSLQPGRTGELF
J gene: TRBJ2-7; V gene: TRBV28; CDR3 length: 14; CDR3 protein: ASSLYRRAQRNEQY
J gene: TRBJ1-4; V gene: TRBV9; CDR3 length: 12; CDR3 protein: ASSVASHNEKLF
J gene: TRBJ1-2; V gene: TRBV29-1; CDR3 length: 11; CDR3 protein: SARTGANYGYT
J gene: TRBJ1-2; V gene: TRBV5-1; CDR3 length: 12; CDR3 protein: ASSLGGQLYGYT
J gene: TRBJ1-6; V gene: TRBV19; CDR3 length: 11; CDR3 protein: ASSIERNSPLH
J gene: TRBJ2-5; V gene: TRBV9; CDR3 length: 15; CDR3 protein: ASSVAGGRLGQETQY
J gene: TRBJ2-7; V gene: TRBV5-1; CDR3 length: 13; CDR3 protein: ASSLPGTGIYEQY
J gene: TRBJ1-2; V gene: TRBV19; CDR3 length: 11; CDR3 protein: ASTRGQGDGYT
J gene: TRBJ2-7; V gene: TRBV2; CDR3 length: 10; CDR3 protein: ASKPAYYEQY
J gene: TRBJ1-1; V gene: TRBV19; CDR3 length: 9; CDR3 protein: ASSIQGEAF
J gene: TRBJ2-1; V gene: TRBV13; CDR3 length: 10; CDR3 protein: ASSSITGEQF
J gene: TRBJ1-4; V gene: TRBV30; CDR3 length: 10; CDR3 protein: AWSPGNEKLF
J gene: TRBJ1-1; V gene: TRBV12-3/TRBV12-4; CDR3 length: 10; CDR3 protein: ASSWGGTEAF
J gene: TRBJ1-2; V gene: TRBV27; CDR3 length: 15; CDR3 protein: ASSPSTGPGANYGYT
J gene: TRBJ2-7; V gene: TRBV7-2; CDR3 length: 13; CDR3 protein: ASSLLAGGAYEQY
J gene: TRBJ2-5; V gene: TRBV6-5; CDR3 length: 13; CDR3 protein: ASSYRGLTGETQY
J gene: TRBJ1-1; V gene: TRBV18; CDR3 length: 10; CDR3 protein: ASSPDSSYAF
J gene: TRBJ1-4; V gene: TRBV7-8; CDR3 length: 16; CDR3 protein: ASSLEGWTLTGATELF
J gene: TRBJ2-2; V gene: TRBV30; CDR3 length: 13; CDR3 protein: AWSPGRRPPRELF
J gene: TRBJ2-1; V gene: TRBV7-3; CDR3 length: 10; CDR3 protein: ASSLTGDEQF
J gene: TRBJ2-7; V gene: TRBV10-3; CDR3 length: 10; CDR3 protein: AIRGTWDEQY
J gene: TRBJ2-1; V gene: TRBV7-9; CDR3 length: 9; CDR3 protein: ASSPGTERF